These 21 T cell receptor beta chains were sequenced from one sample in a study of patients and donors after allogeneic stem cell transplantation. TCRdb reanalysed the RT-PCR reads using MiXCR and keeps one entry per CDR3 protein. The sample includes 800,000 to 1,000,000 distinct CDR3 sequences, 15% to 20% of them seen just once. The sample consisted of blood, either unsorted or a sorted T cell fraction (not recorded which). The receptors shown here come from a human donor who was either an allogeneic HSCT recipient or a stem cell or donor lymphocyte infusion donor (not recorded which). It is not recorded whose cells these are; they may come from a transplant donor.

The table lists this clonotype with a count of one. This rearrangement joins TRBV7-3 to TRBJ1-4; D is perhaps TRBD1 (6 bases). This CDR3 has 16 residues. V dropped 5 bases and J dropped 0 bases, with 13 bases sitting between them. Germline V lookup: CDR1 SGHTA, CDR2 FQGTGA. For the CDR3, the DNA is TGTGCCAGCAGCCTTGACAGGACCCCAACTAATGAAAAACTGTTTTTT. Its protein product is CASSLDRTPTNEKLFF. The full variable domain, its missing parts supplied by reference TRBV7-3 and TRBJ1-4, is GAGVSQTPSNKVTEKGKYVELRCDPISGHTALYWYRQSLGQGPEFLIYFQGTGAADDSGLPNDRFFAVRPEGSVSTLKIQRTERGDSAVYLCASSLDRTPTNEKLFFGSGTQLSVL.

The chain combines TRBV7-9 with TRBJ2-2; TRBD1 agrees at 8 bases. The CDR3 is 16 residues long. V lost 4 bases to trimming and J lost 0 bases; unmatched junction nucleotides: 4. Per germline, CDR1 SEHNR and CDR2 FQNEAQ (reference sequence). The CDR3 protein is CASSSRDRPNTGELFF. The CDR3 DNA is TGTGCCAGCAGCTCCCGGGACAGGCCGAACACCGGGGAGCTGTTTTTT. Drawing the rest from reference TRBV7-9 and TRBJ2-2, the complete variable domain is DTGVSQNPRHKITKRGQNVTFRCDPISEHNRLYWYRQTLGQGPEFLTYFQNEAQLEKSRLLSDRFSAERPKGSFSTLEIQRTEQGDSAMYLCASSSRDRPNTGELFFGEGSRLTVL.

This clonotype has a handful of counts. The chain is built from TRBV20-1 and TRBJ2-3; a possible D gene is TRBD2 (6 bases). V lost 4 bases to trimming and J lost 0 bases, with 11 bases between them. CDR3 length: 14 residues. CDR1 DFQATT and CDR2 SNEGSKA come from the germline V gene (reference sequence). The chain's CDR3 is CSAKTGTSTDTQYF. The CDR3, as DNA: TGCAGTGCTAAAACCGGGACTAGCACAGATACGCAGTATTTT.

The CDR3 coding sequence is TGTGCCAGCAGTCTGAGCCCCAGGGCCCAGTACTTC. This sequence encodes CASSLSPRAQYF. The genes are TRBV6-1 and TRBJ2-5; TRBD1 is a possible D gene (5 bases). The CDR3 extends over 12 amino acids. The V gene lost 5 bases and the J gene lost 9 bases, with 13 bases spanning the gap. Germline CDR1 MNHNS, CDR2 SASEGT.

This clonotype has ten or more counts. The chain employs TRBV12-3 or TRBV12-4 and TRBJ2-2; 8 bases agree with TRBD1. The CDR3 has 15 residues. The V and J ends lost 4 bases and 1 base, in that order; junction bases with no gene match: 2. The CDR3 DNA reads TGTGCCAGCAGTTCCGGGACAGGGAACACCGGGGAGCTGTTTTTT. As protein: CASSSGTGNTGELFF.

This clonotype was seen more than once but under ten times. V gene TRBV19 combines with J gene TRBJ2-7; D uncertain. The CDR3 runs 12 residues. Germline V gene lookup returns CDR1 LNHDA and CDR2 SQIVND (reference sequence). Trimming removed 5 bases from V and 7 bases from J, with 12 bases in between. This CDR3 is CASSSGPTEQYF. The CDR3 region has the DNA TGTGCCAGTAGTTCCGGACCGACTGAGCAGTACTTC.

There are a few counts of this clonotype. The rearrangement links TRBV20-1 to TRBJ1-1; the D is unclear. The germline V and J ends were trimmed by 1 base and 0 bases, with 9 bases remaining between them. Germline V lookup: CDR1 DFQATT, CDR2 SNEGSKA (reference sequence). The CDR3 is made up of 14 amino acids. CDR3 bases: TGCAGTGCTAGAGGGTCCAGCATGAACACTGAAGCTTTCTTT. Translation gives CSARGSSMNTEAFF.

This clonotype has just a few counts. The V call is TRBV3-1, the J call TRBJ1-3; a possible D gene is TRBD1 (5 bases). Germline-derived CDR1 and CDR2 are LGHDT and YNNKEL (reference sequence). The CDR3 runs 16 residues. Trimming took off 3 bases at V and 2 bases at J, with 14 bases between the two ends. The CDR3 sequence: CASSQSAQEPGNTIYF. The DNA for the CDR3 is TGTGCCAGCAGCCAGTCCGCACAGGAGCCTGGAAACACCATATATTTT.

The chain links TRBV28 to TRBJ2-7; D is undetermined. Per germline, CDR1 MDHEN and CDR2 SYDVKM. CDR3 size: 15 residues. V lost 4 bases to trimming and J lost 1 base, with 14 bases between them. Written as DNA, the CDR3 is TGTGCCAGCAGTTCCCCTACGGACGGTTCCTACGAGCAGTACTTC. It is translated as CASSSPTDGSYEQYF.

The J gene is TRBJ2-2, the V gene TRBV7-8; maybe TRBD1 (6 bases). CDR3 length: 16 residues. Per the germline V gene, CDR1 is SGHVS and CDR2 is FQNEAQ. Trimming removed 1 base at V and 2 bases at J, with 11 bases between. The chain's CDR3 is CASSLGTAINTGELFF. The CDR3 nucleotides are TGTGCCAGCAGCTTAGGGACAGCGATTAACACCGGGGAGCTGTTTTTT.

Only a few counts were recorded for this clonotype. The V call is TRBV5-1, the J call TRBJ1-1; a weak D match, TRBD1 (5 bases). Trimming took off 6 bases at V and 4 bases at J, with 16 bases between the two ends. This CDR3 contains 14 residues. The germline gives CDR1 SGHRS, CDR2 YFSETQ. The CDR3 DNA sequence: TGCGCCAGCATCCGGACGACGGGGGGCACTGAAGCTTTCTTT. Amino acids: CASIRTTGGTEAFF.

This clonotype was detected a few times. V gene TRBV6-1 combines with J gene TRBJ1-5, with D perhaps matching TRBD1 (5 bases). Trimming pared 9 bases from V and 9 bases from J, leaving 18 bases between. This CDR3 contains 13 residues. Per the germline V gene, CDR1 is MNHNS and CDR2 is SASEGT. CDR3 amino acids: CARSEGRSGPQHF. For the CDR3, the DNA is TGTGCCAGGAGCGAGGGGAGGTCGGGGCCCCAGCATTTT.

The rearrangement links TRBV5-1 to TRBJ1-2, with TRBD1 identical over 8 bases. Losses at the gene ends were 4 bases for V and 8 bases for J; bases not matched to a gene: 7. CDR3 length: 13 residues. Germline lookup yields CDR1 SGHRS and CDR2 YFSETQ. CDR3 amino acids: CASSRGQGEGYTF. CDR3 bases: TGCGCCAGCAGCCGAGGACAGGGTGAAGGCTACACCTTC.

V gene TRBV20-1 combines with J gene TRBJ2-3; 7 bases fit TRBD2. This CDR3 contains 14 residues. CDR1 and CDR2 (germline): DFQATT, SNEGSKA (reference sequence). Trimming at V came to 6 bases and at J to 0 bases, leaving 6 bases not matched to a gene. The CDR3 DNA sequence: TGCAGTGCCCGCGGGAGTCCTAGCACAGATACGCAGTATTTT. It codes for CSARGSPSTDTQYF.

The sample holds a few counts of this clonotype. This chain uses TRBV5-1 with TRBJ1-2, with D possibly TRBD1 on 5 matching bases. V lost 0 bases and J 3 bases, leaving 6 bases between the germline ends. The CDR3 is 13 amino acids. Germline V gives CDR1 SGHRS, CDR2 YFSETQ. DNA of the CDR3: TGCGCCAGCAGCTTGGGGGACTACTATGGCTACACCTTC. Translation: CASSLGDYYGYTF. Filled out from reference TRBV5-1 and TRBJ1-2, the complete variable domain reads KAGVTQTPRYLIKTRGQQVTLSCSPISGHRSVSWYQQTPGQGLQFLFEYFSETQRNKGNFPGRFSGRQFSNSRSEMNVSTLELGDSALYLCASSLGDYYGYTFGSGTRLTVV.

The gene calls are TRBV5-4 and TRBJ2-5, with a weak D call TRBD1 (8 bases). V lost 0 bases and J lost 4, with 19 bases in between. Germline loops: CDR1 SGHNT, CDR2 YYREEE (reference sequence). The CDR3 is made up of 17 amino acids. The CDR3 region has the DNA TGTGCCAGCAGCTTGGGGGGGGGACAGGCGATTCGAGAGACCCAGTACTTC. The encoded protein is CASSLGGGQAIRETQYF.

The chain combines TRBV6-5 with TRBJ2-7; D ambiguous. The germline CDR1 and CDR2 sequences are MNHEY and SVGAGI. Trimming cost V 0 bases and J 0 bases, with 6 bases left between them. The CDR3 sequence is 14 residues long. This CDR3 reads CASSYSPNSYEQYF. CDR3 nucleotides: TGTGCCAGCAGTTACTCCCCAAACTCCTACGAGCAGTACTTC.

This clonotype was counted a few times. J is TRBJ2-3 and V is TRBV12-3 or TRBV12-4; 7 bases agree with TRBD1. CDR3 length equals 15 residues. With V trimmed by 8 bases and J by 4 bases, 12 bases remained unmatched. CDR3 DNA sequence: TGTGCCAGCCACCCTCGGGACAGACTGTCAGATACGCAGTATTTT. Protein: CASHPRDRLSDTQYF.

The chain is built from TRBV10-3 and TRBJ2-3, with TRBD2 matching over 9 bases. V lost 8 bases and J lost 5; bases outside the gene matches: 5. CDR3 size: 13 residues. Germline V CDR1 and CDR2: ENHRY, SYGVKD. The CDR3 sequence: CAIGGGAGDTQYF. CDR3 DNA: TGTGCCATCGGCGGGGGGGCAGGAGATACGCAGTATTTT.

The chain recombines TRBV4-3 with TRBJ2-7; 7 nucleotides match TRBD2. The CDR3 spans 15 residues. Germline V gives CDR1 LGHNA, CDR2 YSLEER. The trim removed 3 bases at V and 4 bases at J, leaving 9 bases unmatched. Written as DNA, the CDR3 is TGCGCCAGCAGCCATATCTACGGGGGGTCTTACGAGCAGTACTTC. Its protein product is CASSHIYGGSYEQYF.

This clonotype was recorded many times. This chain joins TRBV6-1 and TRBJ2-7; perhaps TRBD1 as D (6 bases). The V gene lost 6 bases and the J gene lost 4 bases, with 13 bases spanning the gap. This CDR3 is 13 amino acids long. Germline V gene lookup returns CDR1 MNHNS and CDR2 SASEGT. In nucleotides, the CDR3 is TGTGCCAGCAGCCCCGGGACACAGTACGAGCAGTACTTC. Protein: CASSPGTQYEQYF.